This T cell receptor (beta chain) was documented in a study of PD-L1 blockade in urothelial cancer. Study background: The analyses of blood took place 3 weeks (second dose) and 6 weeks after treatment start.

Locally advanced or metastatic urothelial carcinoma affected all patients. Repertoires were generated with immunoSEQ multiplex PCR, while TCRdb's copy carries only in-frame clones and drops some. The table has just under 30,000 clones, around 87% seen once; the top ten hold roughly 3%. CDR3 length: 14 residues. V shed 2 bases, J shed 11 bases, and the junction held 10 bases outside the gene matches. Germline CDR1 and CDR2: SGDLS and YYNGEE. This clone was picked up one time. The TCR comes from a man in his forties or fifties with urothelial cancer. The rearrangement links TRBV9 to TRBJ1-1, with TRBD1 matching over 9 bases. The input for sequencing was PBMCs, taken around atezolizumab (anti-PD-L1) treatment. DNA for the CDR3: TGTGCCAGCAGCGTTTCCCCCGGGACAGGGCACGCTTTCTTT. Amino acid sequence: CASSVSPGTGHAFF.